Given below is one TCR beta chain in context. The entry originates in a study of blood T cell repertoires in COVID-19. Overall study: Sites across the United States, Italy and Spain contributed samples from acute and convalescent COVID-19.

The germline gives CDR1 LNHDA, CDR2 SQIVND (reference sequence). The CDR3 is 13 residues long. The V gene lost 5 bases and the J gene lost 6 bases, with 13 bases spanning the gap. In the source study's methods: By means of reference gene primer amplification, nucleated cell counts were estimated. Assay: immunoSEQ multiplex PCR; the TCRdb copy retains only in-frame clones and omits some. V, J and clone size derive from that table, while D and trimming were established from the DNA sequence. Of more than 200,000 clones in the sample, roughly nine tenths were seen once. The material sequenced was peripheral blood. The chain carries TRBV19 and TRBJ1-2, with D possibly TRBD1 on 6 matching bases. The source of this sequence is a woman between 50 and 59 years old with COVID-19, enrolled during active disease. CDR3 loop: CASSEHNRDGYTF. CDR3 DNA sequence: TGTGCCAGTAGTGAGCATAACAGGGATGGCTACACCTTC. The entire variable domain, with the rest obtained from reference TRBV19 and TRBJ1-2, is as follows: DGGITQSPKYLFRKEGQNVTLSCEQNLNHDAMYWYRQDPGQGLRLIYYSQIVNDFQKGDIAEGYSVSREKKESFPLTVTSAQKNPTAFYLCASSEHNRDGYTFGSGTRLTVV.